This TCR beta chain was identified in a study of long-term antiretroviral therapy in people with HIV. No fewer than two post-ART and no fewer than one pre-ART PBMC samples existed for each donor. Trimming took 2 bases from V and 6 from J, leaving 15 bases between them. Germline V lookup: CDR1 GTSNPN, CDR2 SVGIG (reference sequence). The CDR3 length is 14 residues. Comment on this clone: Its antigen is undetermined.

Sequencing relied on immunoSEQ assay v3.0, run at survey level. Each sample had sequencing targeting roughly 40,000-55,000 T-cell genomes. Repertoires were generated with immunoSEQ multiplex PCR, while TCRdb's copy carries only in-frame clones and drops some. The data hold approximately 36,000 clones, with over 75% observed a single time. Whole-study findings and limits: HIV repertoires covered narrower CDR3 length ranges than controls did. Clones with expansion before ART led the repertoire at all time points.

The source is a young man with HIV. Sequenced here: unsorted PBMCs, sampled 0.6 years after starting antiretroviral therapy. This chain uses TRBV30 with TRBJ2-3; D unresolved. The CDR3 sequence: CAWSNRLFDDTQYF. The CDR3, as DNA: TGTGCCTGGAGTAACCGCCTCTTTGACGATACGCAGTATTTT.